The clone carrying this T cell receptor (beta chain) is a singleton in its sample. This sample was taken from a study of blood T cell repertoires in COVID-19. Only in-frame clones appear in the TCRdb table, and some are missing; sequencing was by immunoSEQ multiplex PCR. The sample has more than 200,000 clones; just over 85% are singletons. Trimming cost V 7 bases and J 4 bases, with 17 bases left between them. This CDR3 is built from 15 residues. Germline V gene lookup returns CDR1 SGHTA and CDR2 FQGNSA. Sequencing used peripheral blood. J is TRBJ1-3 and V is TRBV7-2, with a tentative D call TRBD1 (5 bases). This clonotype was obtained from an elderly man with acute or convalescent COVID-19. The CDR3 coding sequence is TGTGCCAGCACCCTGGGGGGTGGCCTGGGAAACACCATATATTTT. Encoded protein: CASTLGGGLGNTIYF.